These 24 T cell receptor beta chains originate from one sample sequenced in a study of patients and donors after allogeneic stem cell transplantation. Via MiXCR, TCRdb re-called the RT-PCR reads, giving one row per CDR3 protein. The profile shows some 230,000 distinct CDR3 sequences, roughly 13% of them singletons. The sample comprised blood, either unsorted or a sorted T cell fraction (not recorded which). The source of these receptors is a human donor who was either an allogeneic HSCT recipient or a stem cell or donor lymphocyte infusion donor (not recorded which). It is not recorded whose cells these are; they may come from a transplant donor.

This clonotype was seen only a few times. The CDR3 DNA sequence: TGTGCCAGCAGATCCGACGGGACTTCGTTCACAGATACGCAGTATTTT. Encoded protein: CASRSDGTSFTDTQYF. The chain joins TRBV12-3 or TRBV12-4 to TRBJ2-3; weak D call: TRBD2 (6 bases). The V end was cut by 6 bases, the J end by 2 bases, with 18 bases between. This CDR3 is 16 amino acids long.

This clonotype has a handful of counts. The genes are TRBV4-3 and TRBJ1-1, with 8 bases aligning to TRBD1. CDR1 is LGHNA and CDR2 is YSLEER in the germline V gene. V lost 0 bases, J lost 5 bases, and 11 bases stayed unmatched. The CDR3 has 17 amino acids. In nucleotides, the CDR3 is TGCGCCAGCAGCCAAGATAGGCCAGGGGGCTATTTAACTGAAGCTTTCTTT. This encodes CASSQDRPGGYLTEAFF.

The rearrangement links TRBV30 to TRBJ2-1; the match to TRBD2 covers 13 bases. V was clipped by 7 bases and J by 0 bases; unmatched bases: 9. There are 17 residues in the CDR3. Germline loops: CDR1 GTSNPN, CDR2 SVGIG (reference sequence). CDR3 DNA: TGTGCCTCAAGAGGACTAGCGGGGGTTAGCTCCTACAATGAGCAGTTCTTC. This codes for CASRGLAGVSSYNEQFF.

This clonotype was picked up a small number of times. The chain uses TRBV28 and TRBJ2-4, with D perhaps being TRBD1 or TRBD2 (5 bases each). Germline-derived CDR1 and CDR2 are MDHEN and SYDVKM. The CDR3 runs 14 residues. Trimming removed 4 bases at V and 2 bases at J, with 9 bases between. The chain's CDR3 is CASSWDVTKNIQYF. The CDR3 DNA is TGTGCCAGCAGTTGGGACGTCACCAAAAACATTCAGTACTTC.

This clonotype has a handful of counts. The rearrangement links TRBV9 to TRBJ2-7, with a weak D call TRBD2 (5 bases). Germline CDR1 reads SGDLS; CDR2 reads YYNGEE. The germline V and J ends were trimmed by 0 bases and 2 bases, with 12 bases remaining between them. This CDR3 comprises 15 residues. This CDR3 is CASSVDVGVTYEQYF. For the CDR3, the DNA is TGTGCCAGCAGCGTAGACGTCGGGGTGACCTACGAGCAGTACTTC.

The chain combines TRBV4-2 with TRBJ2-6; the D is unclear. Deletions cut 4 bases from V and 0 bases from J, with 7 bases between. Germline V gene sequence: CDR1 LGHNA, CDR2 YNFKEQ. CDR3 length: 15 residues. The DNA of the CDR3 is TGTGCCAGCAGCCCCCCCAGCTCTGGGGCCAACGTCCTGACTTTC. It codes for CASSPPSSGANVLTF.

This chain uses TRBV20-1 with TRBJ2-3, with TRBD1 identical over 9 bases. Germline CDR1 reads DFQATT; CDR2 reads SNEGSKA (reference sequence). The V gene end was trimmed by 3 bases and the J gene end by 3 bases; junction bases not matched to a gene: 7. The CDR3 length is 15 residues. DNA of the CDR3: TGCAGTGCTAGTCAGGACAGGGGACGGACAGATACGCAGTATTTT. Protein sequence: CSASQDRGRTDTQYF.

The gene calls are TRBV5-4 and TRBJ2-1, with D hard to call. The germline V gene has CDR1 SGHNT and CDR2 YYREEE (reference sequence). V gave up 4 bases and J gave up 9 bases, with 14 bases separating them. The CDR3 is made up of 13 amino acids. The CDR3 sequence: CASSVLNGGEQFF. The CDR3 coding sequence is TGTGCCAGCAGCGTTTTAAACGGCGGTGAGCAGTTCTTC.

The CDR3 DNA is TGTGCCAGCAGTTTTGGGACGATCGAGTACACCTTC. It is translated as CASSFGTIEYTF. The chain uses TRBV28 and TRBJ1-2, with a possible D match to TRBD1 (5 bases). The germline V gene has CDR1 MDHEN and CDR2 SYDVKM. The CDR3 has 12 residues. The V end lost 3 bases, the J end lost 11 bases, and 13 bases lay between the germline ends.

This clonotype was observed at least ten times. The chain carries TRBV20-1 and TRBJ1-1; D is ambiguous. Germline values: CDR1 DFQATT, CDR2 SNEGSKA (reference sequence). Trimming left V 0 bases short and J 0 bases short, with 14 bases between. The CDR3 contains 16 residues. The CDR3 is CSAREWVGRLNTEAFF. DNA of the CDR3: TGCAGTGCTAGAGAGTGGGTAGGAAGGTTGAACACTGAAGCTTTCTTT.

This chain links TRBV5-5 with TRBJ2-3; 7 bases align to TRBD1. Germline V gene sequence: CDR1 SGHKS, CDR2 YYEKEE (reference sequence). Trimming removed 0 bases from V and 5 bases from J; junction bases left unmatched: 15. This CDR3 has 18 amino acids. The CDR3 bases are TGTGCCAGCAGCTTGGAGGTTGCAAACAGGGGCCAAGGAGATACGCAGTATTTT. Encoded protein: CASSLEVANRGQGDTQYF.

This clonotype was seen ten or more times. The V and J genes are TRBV19 and TRBJ2-7; 9 positions agree with TRBD2. Germline CDR1 reads LNHDA; CDR2 reads SQIVND (reference sequence). This CDR3 spans 13 amino acids. V shed 4 bases, J shed 5 bases, and the junction held 3 bases outside the gene matches. CDR3 sequence (DNA): TGTGCCAGTAGTAAAGCGGGAGGCGACGAGCAGTACTTC. Protein sequence: CASSKAGGDEQYF.

The chain combines TRBV30 with TRBJ1-1; a weak D match, TRBD1 (6 bases). CDR3 length: 15 amino acids. The germline gives CDR1 GTSNPN, CDR2 SVGIG (reference sequence). V shed 1 base and J shed 4 bases, with 16 bases lying between them. This CDR3 is CAWSGLETGTTEAFF. The CDR3, as DNA: TGTGCCTGGAGTGGACTCGAGACAGGAACCACTGAAGCTTTCTTT.

This clonotype was counted only a few times. The genes are TRBV7-9 and TRBJ2-3; 7 bases match TRBD2. CDR1 SEHNR and CDR2 FQNEAQ come from the germline V gene (reference sequence). CDR3 length equals 13 residues. V lost 5 bases and J lost 4; bases outside the gene matches: 3. The DNA for the CDR3 is TGTGCCAGCAGCCGGGGGGAGGCAGATACGCAGTATTTT. Protein sequence: CASSRGEADTQYF.

The chain joins TRBV28 to TRBJ1-5; a weak D match, TRBD1 (5 bases). The CDR3 has 15 amino acids. The V gene lost 4 bases and the J gene lost 5 bases, with 15 bases spanning the gap. Germline V gene sequence: CDR1 MDHEN, CDR2 SYDVKM. The CDR3 loop is CASSSQGGRDQPQHF. The DNA of the CDR3 is TGTGCCAGCAGTTCCCAGGGAGGACGGGATCAGCCCCAGCATTTT. Using reference TRBV28 and TRBJ1-5 for the parts outside the CDR3, the full variable domain is DVKVTQSSRYLVKRTGEKVFLECVQDMDHENMFWYRQDPGLGLRLIYFSYDVKMKEKGDIPEGYSVSREKKERFSLILESASTNQTSMYLCASSSQGGRDQPQHFGDGTRLSIL.

The chain uses TRBV5-1 and TRBJ2-7; D ambiguous. There are 13 residues in the CDR3. Germline V gene lookup returns CDR1 SGHRS and CDR2 YFSETQ. The germline V and J ends were trimmed by 3 bases and 3 bases, with 10 bases remaining between them. CDR3 region: CASSWESNYEQYF. CDR3 coding DNA: TGCGCCAGCAGCTGGGAAAGCAACTACGAGCAGTACTTC.

The table lists this clonotype with many counts. The genes are TRBV20-1 and TRBJ1-2; TRBD1 agrees at 8 bases. The CDR3 is 13 amino acids. Germline loops: CDR1 DFQATT, CDR2 SNEGSKA (reference sequence). With 5 bases clipped from V and 8 bases from J, the junction kept 10 bases outside the gene matches. This CDR3 is CSAPFGQGWGYTF. CDR3 nucleotides: TGCAGTGCTCCTTTCGGACAGGGCTGGGGCTACACCTTC.

This clonotype came up many times. The V gene is TRBV4-2, the J gene TRBJ1-2, with TRBD1 identical over 10 bases. The CDR3 is 14 amino acids. V dropped 6 bases and J dropped 2; count of bases not matched to a gene: 3. Germline lookup yields CDR1 LGHNA and CDR2 YNFKEQ. The chain's CDR3 is CASSPTGGNYGYTF. The CDR3 DNA sequence: TGTGCCAGCAGTCCGACAGGGGGCAACTATGGCTACACCTTC.

The chain is built from TRBV20-1 and TRBJ1-2; no firm D call. The CDR3 extends over 12 amino acids. V was clipped by 3 bases and J by 2 bases, with 7 bases between them. Germline V gene data show CDR1 as DFQATT and CDR2 as SNEGSKA (reference sequence). The CDR3 bases are TGCAGTGCTAGCCCTAGCAACTATGGCTACACCTTC. Protein sequence: CSASPSNYGYTF.

This rearrangement joins TRBV29-1 to TRBJ2-2, with D possibly called TRBD1 or TRBD2 (5 bases each). The germline V gene has CDR1 SQVTM and CDR2 ANQGSEA. The CDR3 totals 16 residues. Trimming cost V 5 bases and J 3 bases, with 19 bases left between them. CDR3 in amino acids: CSVFGSGGVHTGELFF. CDR3 coding DNA: TGCAGCGTTTTCGGTAGTGGGGGAGTACACACCGGGGAGCTGTTTTTT.

This clonotype was detected a few times. The V call is TRBV6-1, the J call TRBJ1-2; no definite D call. V was trimmed by 2 bases and J by 4 bases, leaving 8 bases between them. Germline CDR1 reads MNHNS; CDR2 reads SASEGT. This CDR3 spans 13 amino acids. CDR3 sequence reads: CASSERQFYGYTF. CDR3 sequence (DNA): TGTGCCAGCAGTGAACGGCAGTTCTATGGCTACACCTTC.

The sample holds a few counts of this clonotype. V usage is TRBV14 and J usage is TRBJ2-3, with 14 bases lining up with TRBD2. Germline lookup yields CDR1 SGHDN and CDR2 FVKESK. V gave up 1 base and J gave up 3 bases; unmatched junction bases: 9. The CDR3 covers 19 residues. CDR3 region: CASSQGLAGGGFWTDTQYF. Written as DNA, the CDR3 is TGTGCCAGCAGCCAAGGACTAGCGGGAGGGGGATTCTGGACAGATACGCAGTATTTT.

This clonotype was recorded a few times. The rearrangement links TRBV6-2 or TRBV6-3 to TRBJ2-7; D gene ambiguous. V lost 5 bases, J lost 0 bases, and 8 bases lay in between. The germline CDR1 and CDR2 sequences are MNHEY and SVGEGT. The CDR3 is 13 amino acids. CDR3 DNA sequence: TGTGCCAGCAGTCCCTCCCCCTCCTACGAGCAGTACTTC. Translated, it gives CASSPSPSYEQYF.

The rearrangement joins TRBV2 to TRBJ1-5; D unclear. Germline CDR1 SNHLY, CDR2 FYNNEI. The CDR3 consists of 13 residues. Deletions cut 2 bases from V and 4 bases from J, with 6 bases between. CDR3 in amino acids: CASSERQNQPQHF. DNA of the CDR3: TGTGCCAGCAGTGAACGTCAGAATCAGCCCCAGCATTTT.